Listed here are 17 T cell receptor beta chains from one sample, sequenced in a study of shared clonotypes between healthy human individuals. Sequenced by immunoSEQ multiplex PCR; TCRdb stores in-frame clones only, minus some. Of nearly 750,000 clones listed, over 60% are singletons. Input material: memory CD4+ T cells sorted from blood. Documented subset: CD45RA-negative fraction. The receptor source for this set is a young woman in good health.

In this sample, this clone turned up a few times. This chain uses TRBV4-1 with TRBJ2-2, with D maybe TRBD1 (6 bases). The V end was cut by 0 bases, the J end by 7 bases, with 15 bases between. There are 16 residues in the CDR3. The germline V gene has CDR1 MGHRA and CDR2 YSYEKL. This CDR3 reads CASSQESTQGHGELFF. CDR3 sequence (DNA): TGCGCCAGCAGCCAAGAATCGACACAGGGTCACGGGGAGCTGTTTTTT.

This chain connects TRBV20-1 to TRBJ2-7; D may be TRBD2 (6 bases). Germline CDR1 and CDR2: DFQATT and SNEGSKA (reference sequence). This CDR3 contains 11 residues. The CDR3 sequence is CSGEATYEQYF. The CDR3 DNA sequence: TGCAGCGGGGAGGCTACCTACGAGCAGTACTTC.

This clone was observed a few times. The rearrangement links TRBV19 to TRBJ2-7; weak D call: TRBD2 (6 bases). Germline-derived CDR1 and CDR2 are LNHDA and SQIVND (reference sequence). The germline V and J ends were trimmed by 0 bases and 2 bases, with 14 bases remaining between them. This CDR3 is built from 16 residues. DNA for the CDR3: TGTGCCAGTAGTATAGAGGGTAGCGGTTCCGCCTACGAGCAGTACTTC. It codes for CASSIEGSGSAYEQYF.

The chain carries TRBV5-5 and TRBJ2-7; D might be TRBD2 (5 bases). Trimming removed 4 bases at V and 3 bases at J, with 17 bases between. The germline V gene has CDR1 SGHKS and CDR2 YYEKEE (reference sequence). The length of the CDR3 is 15 residues. This chain's CDR3 is CASSPIVSGFYEQYF. The CDR3 DNA sequence: TGTGCCAGCAGCCCCATTGTGAGCGGTTTCTACGAGCAGTACTTC.

A few counts support this clone. This chain uses TRBV4-1 with TRBJ2-5, with 12 nucleotides matching TRBD2. The V gene end was trimmed by 4 bases and the J gene end by 3 bases; junction bases not matched to a gene: 12. The CDR3 has 18 amino acids. The germline gives CDR1 MGHRA, CDR2 YSYEKL. The CDR3 reads CASSRKTSGRSGEETQYF. CDR3 nucleotide sequence: TGCGCCAGCAGCCGAAAAACTAGCGGGAGGTCGGGGGAAGAGACCCAGTACTTC.

This clone was recorded once. V and J are TRBV2 and TRBJ2-7; D might be TRBD1 or TRBD2, each matching 6 bases. Trimming took off 3 bases at V and 6 bases at J, with 15 bases between the two ends. Germline V gives CDR1 SNHLY, CDR2 FYNNEI. The CDR3 has 14 residues. The CDR3 sequence is CASSERRGVAEQYF. The CDR3 nucleotides are TGTGCCAGCAGTGAGCGGAGGGGGGTTGCCGAGCAGTACTTC.

J is TRBJ1-4 and V is TRBV28, with TRBD1 as a possible D gene (6 bases). Germline V gene lookup returns CDR1 MDHEN and CDR2 SYDVKM. V was clipped by 6 bases and J by 0 bases, with 11 bases between them. This CDR3 has 15 amino acids. The CDR3 region is CASSWQGTTNEKLFF. CDR3 nucleotide sequence: TGTGCCAGCAGCTGGCAGGGGACAACTAATGAAAAACTGTTTTTT.

This chain links TRBV9 with TRBJ1-2; a weak D match, TRBD1 (6 bases). V was cut by 4 bases and J by 4 bases, with 14 bases left in between. Germline-derived CDR1 and CDR2 are SGDLS and YYNGEE. This CDR3 contains 14 residues. CDR3 coding DNA: TGTGCCAGCAGCCCCTCTGGGACACCCTATGGCTACACCTTC. This codes for CASSPSGTPYGYTF.

The chain links TRBV6-6 to TRBJ2-7; weak D call: TRBD1 (6 bases). In germline, CDR1 is MNHNY, CDR2 SVGAGI (reference sequence). This CDR3 has 14 residues. V lost 0 bases, J lost 4 bases, and 10 bases lay in between. CDR3 protein: CASSYSHRDYEQYF. The DNA for the CDR3 is TGTGCCAGCAGTTACTCGCACAGGGATTACGAGCAGTACTTC.

The J gene is TRBJ2-3, the V gene TRBV2; no clear D gene. Germline values: CDR1 SNHLY, CDR2 FYNNEI. V lost 8 bases and J 0 bases, leaving 15 bases between the germline ends. The CDR3 is 15 amino acids. The CDR3 DNA reads as TGTGCCAGCGTCCGATACGTTTCTAGCACAGATACGCAGTATTTT. Translating gives CASVRYVSSTDTQYF.

Only one count was recorded for this clone. The chain uses TRBV10-3 and TRBJ2-7; D remains unclear. V was cut by 4 bases and J by 5 bases, with 15 bases left in between. The CDR3 contains 14 residues. Germline V gene data show CDR1 as ENHRY and CDR2 as SYGVKD. The DNA for the CDR3 is TGTGCCATCAGTGTTCAGGAACACTCTAACGAGCAGTACTTC. Translating it yields CAISVQEHSNEQYF.

The CDR3 loop is CASSLGLGANGELFF. The CDR3, as DNA: TGTGCCAGCAGCCTAGGACTAGGCGCCAACGGGGAGCTGTTTTTT. J is TRBJ2-2 and V is TRBV11-3; TRBD2 matches 7 bases. The CDR3 runs to 15 residues. CDR1 is SGHNT and CDR2 is YENEEA in the germline V gene. The J segment lost 7 bases and the V segment lost 5 bases, leaving 10 bases of the junction unmatched.

The genes are TRBV6-1 and TRBJ2-1; TRBD1 or TRBD2 may be the D gene (5 bases each). CDR3 length equals 14 residues. V was shortened by 8 bases and J by 0 bases, with 11 bases between the two germline ends. CDR1 is MNHNS, CDR2 SASEGT, per germline. CDR3 coding DNA: TGTGCCAGCCGGGACGGAAGCTCCTACAATGAGCAGTTCTTC. Its translation: CASRDGSSYNEQFF.

The V gene is TRBV7-2, the J gene TRBJ1-3; unclear D gene. V lost 1 base and J 0 bases, leaving 16 bases between the germline ends. CDR1 is SGHTA, CDR2 FQGNSA, per germline. This CDR3 region has 18 residues. The CDR3: CASSLDRQRSSSGNTIYF. In DNA, the CDR3 is TGTGCCAGCAGCTTAGACCGGCAACGGTCGAGCTCTGGAAACACCATATATTTT.

This clone has a handful of counts. The rearrangement uses TRBV6-5 and TRBJ2-7, with 8 positions matching TRBD1. The trim removed 6 bases at V and 5 bases at J, leaving 12 bases unmatched. There are 15 residues in the CDR3. The germline CDR1 and CDR2 sequences are MNHEY and SVGAGI. DNA for the CDR3: TGTGCCAGCAGGATAAGAGACAGGGGCGCCCACGAGCAGTACTTC. Translation: CASRIRDRGAHEQYF.

The chain combines TRBV6-5 with TRBJ1-2, with TRBD1 matching 12 bases. CDR1 is MNHEY and CDR2 is SVGAGI in the germline V gene. This CDR3 spans 14 amino acids. V was clipped by 8 bases and J by 4 bases; unmatched bases: 5. The CDR3 sequence is CASGDRGPSYGYTF. The CDR3, as DNA: TGTGCCAGCGGGGACAGGGGGCCTTCCTATGGCTACACCTTC.

This clone was counted only a few times. The CDR3 here is CASSIGLLANEQFF. The CDR3 DNA reads as TGTGCCAGTAGTATAGGGCTGTTGGCTAATGAGCAGTTCTTC. The rearrangement links TRBV19 to TRBJ2-1; D is uncertain. From germline, CDR1 is LNHDA and CDR2 SQIVND (reference sequence). This CDR3 has 14 residues. V was trimmed by 1 base and J by 7 bases, leaving 11 bases between them.